This T cell receptor beta chain was captured by sequencing in a study of Ad26.COV2.S vaccination and SARS-CoV-2 variants (dated by TCRdb to 2020 to 2022). Some background on the complete study: Donors in the vaccine arm were drawn from COV1001, a phase I-IIa trial of Ad26.COV2.S in healthy adults that was multicentre, randomized, double-blind and placebo-controlled. Ad26.COV2.S was administered intramuscularly at 5 x 10^10 or 1 x 10^11 viral particles, either as a single shot or as two shots given 56 days apart. Sequencing of the TCRbeta repertoire served to evaluate the specificity and breadth of SARS-CoV-2-reactive T cell receptors following Ad26.COV2.S vaccination. The TCR-sequenced set comprised around 30 samples: approximately 19 Ad26.COV2.S vaccine recipients, 5 placebo recipients and 8 SARS-CoV-2 convalescent individuals. Investigators did not know the trial group allocation while performing experiments and assessing outcomes. Participants in the trial were split at random into five groups of five each, receiving low-dose or high-dose Ad26.COV2.S once or twice, or else placebo on both occasions. What the research found in general, with its limitations: According to the authors, total T cell responses may have been underestimated by the TCR breadth and depth analyses. Vaccine and placebo recipients had similar non-spike TCR breadth, a finding consistent with the vaccine containing only spike. The study was not powered for comparison of responses between vaccine doses or regimens. Spike-specific TCR breadth was higher in Ad26.COV2.S recipients than in placebo recipients (P = 0.0014). After vaccination, spike-specific CD8+ and CD4+ T cell responses were reported to show substantial breadth.

What this sample's treatment or condition label stands for: 15 to 20 received Ad26.COV2.S at low or high dose, single or two shots; 5 received placebo; per-sample allocation not given. For vaccine and placebo recipients, the sequenced repertoires came from samples collected on day 63 after the first injection. Between 29 July and 7 August 2020, Cohort 1b enrolled 20 to 30 adults aged 18-55 years at one site in Boston, USA. Ad26.COV2.S was a replication-incompetent adenovirus type 26 vector expressing a prefusion-stabilized SARS-CoV-2 spike protein from the original Wuhan strain. The immunoSEQ Assay was used to sequence TCRbeta CDR3 regions. After extraction, genomic DNA underwent amplification by bias-controlled multiplex PCR, followed by high-throughput sequencing. The authors' pipeline ran thus. To quantify the absolute abundance of every unique TCRbeta CDR3 region, sequences were collapsed and filtered. T cell fraction was estimated by normalization of TCRbeta template counts to usable DNA, with usable DNA being measured through amplification of reference genes present in all nucleated cells. Repertoire TCRs were annotated as SARS-CoV-2-specific by exact matching of V gene, CDR3 amino acid sequence and J gene to a known reactive TCR set. The reference SARS-CoV-2 TCR set was derived from MIRA and filtered for enrichment in COVID-19-positive ImmuneCODE repertoires, a step that removed public or cross-reactive TCRs. Based on the MIRA antigens, annotated TCRs were further analysed at the level of specific ORF or position within ORF. Depth was the summed frequency of annotated unique rearrangements, while breadth was defined as annotated unique rearrangements over total unique productive rearrangements. Two-sided Wilcoxon rank-sum tests were used to compare TCR breadth between groups. The table was pulled from immuneACCESS by TCRdb, which kept in-frame rearrangements only. Such tables lose some clones; where checked, under half of the loss comes from unresolved V genes, and the rest has no known cause. V, J and clone size are those of that table, while D and trimming were read from the DNA. The sample contains some 240,000 clones, approximately 88% of them found a single time. The top ten clonotypes cover 2.5% to 3.5% of the sample.

The germline ends are 9 bases apart after V is trimmed by 5 bases and J by 2 bases. From cysteine to phenylalanine, the CDR3 is 14 amino acids long. Left in the record is the CDR3 DNA by itself, 42 bases read in frame from the first base. According to the germline V gene, CDR1 reads LGHNA and CDR2 reads YSLEER. This clone was picked up one time. There is no known antigen for this receptor. Per-base quality was not reported, and no clone a single base away is much larger than it. This receptor was obtained from a person aged 18-65 years who received the Ad26.COV2.S COVID-19 vaccine or a placebo. The sequencing used peripheral blood, collected in a trial of Ad26.COV2.S vaccine versus placebo. The chain is made from TRBV4-3 and TRBJ2-2, with a tentative D call of TRBD1 or TRBD2, each matching 6 bases. The nucleotide sequence is TGCGCCAGCAGCAGGGGGGCTAACACCGGGGAGCTGTTTTTT. Its amino acids are CASSRGANTGELFF.